These T cell receptor beta chains were read from a single sample in a study of T cells in Graves' hyperthyroidism and ophthalmopathy. TCRdb re-analysed the multiplex PCR reads in MiXCR, keeping a single row per CDR3 protein. Found here are roughly 510,000 distinct CDR3 sequences, around 21% of them singletons; the top ten hold about 26%. The material sequenced was blood. The receptors shown here come from a man between 18 and 35 years old with Graves' hyperthyroidism. The CDR3 runs from the conserved cysteine through the conserved F or W. D genes are given only for firm matches. Clone sizes are given selectively: once, few, many, or a class where the clone is expanded.

>.|TRBJ1-1|TRBV30|.
TGTGCCTGGAATTGGGAGACTGAAGCTTTCTTT
CAWNWETEAFF
>many|TRBJ1-2|TRBV2|.
TGTGCCAGCAGTGCTTCAGGGCCAAGCTATGGCTACACCTTC
CASSASGPSYGYTF
>.|TRBJ2-7|TRBV6-1|.
TGTGCCGTCCAGGGGCCAAGAGTCTACGAGCAGTACTTC
CAVQGPRVYEQYF
>many|TRBJ1-2|TRBV24-1|TRBD1
TGTGCCACCAATCCGGGACAGGGGTCTAATGGCTACACCTTC
CATNPGQGSNGYTF
>many|TRBJ1-1|TRBV6-5|.
TGTGCCAGCAGTATTACCCAGGAGAACACTGAAGCTTTCTTT
CASSITQENTEAFF
>many|TRBJ2-5|TRBV6-5|.
TGTGCCAGCAGTTACCGGACAGCTCAAGAGACCCAGTACTTC
CASSYRTAQETQYF
>many|TRBJ2-7|TRBV7-3|.
TGTGCCAGCAGCTTAAGTGAGGTGAGGTACGAGCAGTACTTC
CASSLSEVRYEQYF
>few|TRBJ1-1|TRBV12-3/TRBV12-4|.
TGTGCCAGCACCCCCGGGGCAGGGAGGATGAACACTGAAGCTTTCTTT
CASTPGAGRMNTEAFF
>.|TRBJ1-2|TRBV5-4|.
TGTGCCAGCAGCTTGACTCTCGGGGGCTACACCTTC
CASSLTLGGYTF
>many|TRBJ1-1|TRBV6-1|.
TGTGCCAGCACCGACAGGCGGGGTTTAATTACTTTCTTT
CASTDRRGLITFF
>many|TRBJ1-2|TRBV28|TRBD1
TGTGCCAGCAGTGCGATGTTGTTTCGACAGGGTAACTATGGCTACACCTTC
CASSAMLFRQGNYGYTF
>many|TRBJ1-3|TRBV20-1|.
TGCAGTGCTATGGAGTCGGGAGACACCATATATTTT
CSAMESGDTIYF
>.|TRBJ1-2|TRBV7-2|.
TGTGCCAGCAGCTTACCCGGGGTGCAGGGCTCTGGCTACACCTTC
CASSLPGVQGSGYTF
>once|TRBJ1-2|TRBV28|.
TGTGCCAGCAGTTTTTCGGAGGTCCTCTACACCTTC
CASSFSEVLYTF
>few|TRBJ1-4|TRBV7-8|TRBD1
TGTGCCAGCAGCTTCCCGGAACAGGGGGCTAATGAAAAACTGTTTTTT
CASSFPEQGANEKLFF
>many|TRBJ1-1|TRBV29-1|.
TGCAGCGTGTCCGGGCAACACAGGGAGAAAGCTTTCTTT
CSVSGQHREKAFF
>many|TRBJ1-5|TRBV28|.
TGTGCCAGCAGTTTATATGGACACTTCAATCAGCCCCAGCATTTT
CASSLYGHFNQPQHF